This T cell receptor beta chain came from a study of shared clonotypes between healthy human individuals (dated by TCRdb to 2020 to 2022). Some background on the complete study: A couple of women and a few men aged 18 to 49 years were included in the cohort. Each donor's leukapheresis produced roughly between about 0.8 and 8.9 billion PBMCs. To estimate repertoire size and how much clonotype sharing occurs between individuals, the study deeply sequenced the blood TCR repertoires of about 5 healthy adults. To increase sequencing depth and limit assay-specific biases, different laboratories used diverse techniques to prepare libraries and sequence TCR repertoires. Per donor, three plates each were used for CD4 naive and CD4 memory, two for CD8 naive, and one for CD8 memory.

As regards this clone: Its cognate antigen has yet to be identified. Nothing much larger sits one base from this clone, and base qualities are not available. Other DNA sequences in the same sample also yield this CDR3.

Donors were healthy HIV-negative adults with no recently reported acute infections or vaccinations. Only Caucasian adults living in Nashville, Tennessee, USA were represented among the donors. Magnetic negative selection was used to enrich CD4+ T cells, after which naive cells were positively selected on CD45RA and the negative fraction became the memory subset. Blood was obtained by leukapheresis, after which PBMCs were separated by Ficoll-Histopaque density gradient centrifugation and cryopreserved in liquid nitrogen vapor phase. Analytical flow cytometry was used to check the purity and quantity of each magnetically sorted T cell population. Genomic DNA was isolated from each sorted fraction and quantified by UV absorbance on a Nanodrop 2000c. Using the deep immunoSEQ assay, TCR CDR3 regions were amplified from genomic DNA by multiplex PCR. Extracted genomic DNA from each cell subset was distributed evenly across all wells of several immunoSEQ 96-well plates, and each plate was treated as a replicate. For sorted subsets, about 200 ng genomic DNA, equal to some 28,000 T cell genomes, was loaded into each replicate PCR. The purified libraries were quantified using a Qubit 3.0 fluorometer, sized with a Bioanalyzer 2100, and then quantified again using the KAPA Library Quantification kit. A separate single-read 150-cycle Illumina NextSeq 550 flow cell was used to sequence each immunoSEQ 96-well plate. Turning to the authors' computational methods: Because the immunoSEQ output included only junctional sequences and no quality scores, the filtering could not be the same as the filtering used for full-length reads. Sequences were annotated with PyIR, a Python wrapper for IgBLAST v1.9, using IMGT germline references to assign V/J genes and CDR3. Any read was removed if the V/J assignment was weak (E-value above 1e-6), the CDR3 was missing, or the read contained stop codons, out-of-frame junctions, or ambiguous translated residues. V3J clonotypes were defined as sequences sharing an identical inferred V gene, J gene, and CDR3 amino acid sequence. The percentage overlap between two repertoires was calculated by dividing the number of shared unique clonotypes by the size of the smaller repertoire. Richness of each repertoire was evaluated using RTK rarefaction, the Chao1 estimator, and Recon v2.1 estimates of unobserved clonotypes. OLGA was used to compute generation probabilities for all TCRbeta clonotypes that the gDNA method yielded from a few donors. TCRdb mirrors the immuneACCESS table, restricted to in-frame sequences. Some clones are absent from its copies; in checked studies, under half trace to an unresolved V gene, and the reason for the others is unknown. V, J and clone size reflect that table, while D and trimming were determined from the DNA. The sample table records around 1.4 million clones; 98% of these occur just once. 0.36% of the sample is held by the ten biggest clonotypes.

What the authors observed across the whole study: About 5% of naive CD4, around 4% of naive CD8, about 2.1% of memory CD4, and 0.4% of memory CD8 clonotypes were shared across a few donors. The small number of donors limited the genetic and exposure-history diversity represented. Pairwise subsampling indicated that sequencing depth was expected to affect the degree of clonotype sharing among donors. Compared with non-shared clonotypes, clonotypes shared by all four sorted-subset donors had higher generation probabilities. Naive subsets generally had larger estimated clonotype richness than memory subsets. Even with the large sequencing depth, rarefaction of the sorted-subset datasets indicated that sequencing was incomplete. Sampling was restricted to blood, and TCR repertoires in tissues likely differ from the TCR repertoires found in blood.

What was sequenced was naive CD4+ T cells sorted from blood. Read against the paper, the sample's cell subset or site label means: CD45RA+ positively selected. This sequence was found in a man aged 25 to 45 in good health.

The CDR3 region has the sequence CASSLGSSTDTQYF. The nucleotide sequence reads as follows: TGTGCCAGCAGCTTAGGGTCTAGCACAGATACGCAGTATTTT. The V and J segments used are TRBV7-9 and TRBJ2-3, with no reliable assignment of the D segment. CDR1 and CDR2 are read off the germline V gene (reference sequence) as SEHNR and FQNEAQ. V lost 1 base and J lost 0 bases; the stretch between them is 5 bases long. The CDR3, from cysteine to phenylalanine, totals 14 residues. Of all the DNA, just the CDR3 is kept, 42 bases in frame from base 1.